The clone carrying this T cell receptor beta chain was recorded a few times. The antigen remains undetermined. Investigators took around 10 milliliters of peripheral blood from every donor. With a J-beta primer mix and a sample-barcoded 5' primer, a second PCR ran about 7 to 12 cycles. Sequencing of every sample gave 2.5 million or more CDR3-containing paired-end reads. Using its own MiXCR run on the 5' RACE reads, TCRdb lists one record per CDR3 protein. The repertoire holds over 1,500,000 distinct CDR3 sequences, with roughly 52% as singletons. The data are from a study of blood T cells in healthy people across ages. Study-wide points: As age increased, TCR beta diversity per million T cells fell in a roughly linear fashion.

CDR3 length equals 16 residues. V gave up 1 base and J gave up 4 bases, with 15 bases separating them. Germline V gene sequence: CDR1 LGHNA, CDR2 YSLEER. This clonotype was obtained from a woman aged 40 to 50 in good health. The V and J genes are TRBV4-3 and TRBJ2-3, with D possibly matching TRBD1 (5 bases). The sample taken for sequencing was blood. In DNA, the CDR3 is TGCGCCAGCAGCCAAGCCCCTCCAGGGATCGCAGATACGCAGTATTTT. This codes for CASSQAPPGIADTQYF.